What follows are 27 T cell receptor beta chains derived from one specimen sequenced in a study of T cell repertoires in cytomegalovirus infection. TCRdb re-derived calls from the reads in MiXCR, one entry per CDR3 protein. The sample lists 300,000 or so distinct CDR3 sequences, over 20% occurring once. Input material: PBMCs. These receptors all stem from a human donor in good health (CMV status not recorded). Some clones in this sample may be carry-over from other donors' samples.

This clonotype was found a few times. The genes are TRBV28 and TRBJ2-7; D gene unclear. The germline V gene encodes CDR1 MDHEN and CDR2 SYDVKM. The CDR3 is 12 residues long. The V end lost 4 bases, the J end lost 4 bases, and 8 bases lay between the germline ends. CDR3 nucleotide sequence: TGTGCCAGCAGTTCCCCCTTATACGAGCAGTACTTC. Translating gives CASSSPLYEQYF. Based on the CDR3 plus reference TRBV28 and TRBJ2-7, the full variable domain is DVKVTQSSRYLVKRTGEKVFLECVQDMDHENMFWYRQDPGLGLRLIYFSYDVKMKEKGDIPEGYSVSREKKERFSLILESASTNQTSMYLCASSSPLYEQYFGPGTRLTVT.

The genes are TRBV9 and TRBJ1-1, with TRBD1 as a possible D gene (5 bases). CDR1 is SGDLS, CDR2 YYNGEE, per germline. CDR3 length: 15 residues. V was pared by 4 bases and J by 0 bases, with 13 bases between. The CDR3 DNA reads as TGTGCCAGCAGCCCAGGGAATCTCATGAACACTGAAGCTTTCTTT. This sequence encodes CASSPGNLMNTEAFF. Filled out from reference TRBV9 and TRBJ1-1, the complete variable domain reads DSGVTQTPKHLITATGQRVTLRCSPRSGDLSVYWYQQSLDQGLQFLIQYYNGEERAKGNILERFSAQQFPDLHSELNLSSLELGDSALYFCASSPGNLMNTEAFFGQGTRLTVV.

The chain uses TRBV7-9 and TRBJ2-7, with D perhaps matching TRBD1 (5 bases). Trimming pared 5 bases from V and 5 bases from J, leaving 22 bases between. Germline V gene lookup returns CDR1 SEHNR and CDR2 FQNEAQ (reference sequence). The CDR3 has 16 amino acids. The CDR3 loop reads CASSPMWGQAWDEQYF. The CDR3 coding sequence is TGTGCCAGCAGCCCCATGTGGGGCCAGGCTTGGGACGAGCAGTACTTC. Full variable domain (rest looked up from reference TRBV7-9 and TRBJ2-7): DTGVSQNPRHKITKRGQNVTFRCDPISEHNRLYWYRQTLGQGPEFLTYFQNEAQLEKSRLLSDRFSAERPKGSFSTLEIQRTEQGDSAMYLCASSPMWGQAWDEQYFGPGTRLTVT.

V is TRBV3-1 and J is TRBJ2-5; D is perhaps TRBD1 (5 bases). This CDR3 has 15 amino acids. The V and J ends lost 4 bases and 3 bases respectively, with 15 bases between them. Per germline, CDR1 LGHDT and CDR2 YNNKEL (reference sequence). This CDR3 reads CASSPPSGAKETQYF. The CDR3, as DNA: TGTGCCAGCAGCCCCCCTTCTGGGGCTAAAGAGACCCAGTACTTC.

The table lists this clonotype with many counts. The chain uses TRBV7-2 and TRBJ2-2, with 16 bases fitting TRBD2. CDR3 length equals 21 residues. Trimming at V came to 4 bases and at J to 4 bases, leaving 15 bases not matched to a gene. Germline V CDR1 and CDR2: SGHTA, FQGNSA. CDR3 coding DNA: TGTGCCAGCAGCTCAGCTATCCCGGGACTAGCGGGAGGGCCCAGCACCGGGGAGCTGTTTTTT. Protein product: CASSSAIPGLAGGPSTGELFF.

This clonotype turned up a few times. The chain links TRBV4-2 to TRBJ2-2; the D gene could be TRBD1 or TRBD2 (5 bases each). The V gene lost 4 bases and the J gene lost 6 bases, with 12 bases spanning the gap. CDR1 LGHNA and CDR2 YNFKEQ come from the germline V gene. This CDR3 comprises 14 residues. The CDR3 region is CASSPFGTSGELFF. The CDR3, as DNA: TGTGCCAGCAGCCCCTTTGGGACCTCCGGGGAGCTGTTTTTT.

There are a few counts of this clonotype. This sequence joins TRBV6-5 and TRBJ1-4; 7 positions match TRBD1. The CDR3 is 15 residues long. The trim removed 6 bases at V and 3 bases at J, leaving 7 bases unmatched. The germline V gene encodes CDR1 MNHEY and CDR2 SVGAGI. This CDR3 is CASRPTGLANEKLFF. In nucleotides, the CDR3 is TGTGCCAGCAGGCCGACAGGGCTGGCTAATGAAAAACTGTTTTTT.

This chain connects TRBV7-4 to TRBJ2-7; D may match TRBD1 or TRBD2 (5 bases each). This CDR3 has 15 residues. The germline gives CDR1 SGHVT, CDR2 SQSDAQ. Deletions cut 4 bases from V and 3 bases from J, with 16 bases between. This CDR3 is CASSWTRGVCYEQYF. DNA of the CDR3: TGTGCCAGCAGCTGGACCCGAGGGGTTTGCTACGAGCAGTACTTC.

This clonotype was counted only a few times. This chain uses TRBV5-6 with TRBJ2-5; D unresolved. V lost 0 bases to trimming and J lost 0 bases, with 6 bases between them. Germline V gene sequence: CDR1 SGHDT, CDR2 YYEEEE. The CDR3 loop spans 14 amino acids. The CDR3: CASSLEPDQETQYF. The CDR3 nucleotides are TGTGCCAGCAGCTTGGAGCCCGACCAAGAGACCCAGTACTTC.

The V call is TRBV19, the J call TRBJ2-4, with a possible D match to TRBD1 (6 bases). The length of the CDR3 is 16 residues. The germline gives CDR1 LNHDA, CDR2 SQIVND (reference sequence). V was cut by 5 bases and J by 8 bases, with 22 bases left in between. The CDR3, as DNA: TGTGCCAGTAGTTCAACGGAACAGGGACGTCGGTACATTCAGTACTTC. This gives the protein CASSSTEQGRRYIQYF.

This clonotype was counted at least ten times. This sequence joins TRBV7-2 and TRBJ1-1, with D hard to call. Germline V gives CDR1 SGHTA, CDR2 FQGNSA. Between the trimmed V and J ends, which lost 5 bases and 8 bases, there was a span of 15 bases. The length of the CDR3 is 13 residues. The CDR3 spells CASSPYSSPEAFF. The CDR3 DNA reads TGTGCCAGCAGCCCCTATTCAAGTCCCGAAGCTTTCTTT.

The chain carries TRBV2 and TRBJ2-5; the match to TRBD2 covers 13 bases. Germline-derived CDR1 and CDR2 are SNHLY and FYNNEI. CDR3 length: 16 amino acids. J was trimmed by 5 bases and V by 5 bases; bases with no gene match: 8. In DNA, the CDR3 is TGTGCCAGCAGTTACGGGACTAGCGGGGCTGCGGAGACCCAGTACTTC. This codes for CASSYGTSGAAETQYF. The full variable domain, with the rest looked up from reference TRBV2 and TRBJ2-5, is EPEVTQTPSHQVTQMGQEVILRCVPISNHLYFYWYRQILGQKVEFLVSFYNNEISEKSEIFDDQFSVERPDGSNFTLKIRSTKLEDSAMYFCASSYGTSGAAETQYFGPGTRLLVL.

CDR3 sequence (DNA): TGTGCCAGCAGCCCTCGGGGACTCGGGCAGTTCTTC. It is translated as CASSPRGLGQFF. The J gene is TRBJ2-1, the V gene TRBV7-6; weak D call: TRBD2 (6 bases). Between the trimmed V and J ends, which lost 5 bases and 12 bases, there was a span of 14 bases. CDR3 size: 12 residues. CDR1 is SGHVS, CDR2 FNYEAQ, per germline.

The sample holds many counts of this clonotype. The CDR3 DNA reads as TGTGCCAGCTCACCCTCGGACATAACGTTCTACGAGCAGTACTTC. Translated, it gives CASSPSDITFYEQYF. The chain combines TRBV18 with TRBJ2-7; the D gene is possibly TRBD1 (5 bases). V shed 3 bases and J shed 3 bases, with 15 bases lying between them. There are 15 residues in the CDR3. Germline assignment: CDR1 KGHSH and CDR2 LQKENI.

This clonotype was counted once. The chain combines TRBV9 with TRBJ1-3, with 7 bases that match TRBD1. After removal of 3 bases from V and 0 bases from J, the junction contained 6 bases not matched to a gene. The CDR3 totals 16 residues. Germline V CDR1 and CDR2: SGDLS, YYNGEE. The DNA for the CDR3 is TGTGCCAGCAGCGCAGGACAGGTGACCTCTGGAAACACCATATATTTT. This gives the protein CASSAGQVTSGNTIYF.

Only a few counts were recorded for this clonotype. V usage is TRBV15 and J usage is TRBJ2-3, with a weak D call TRBD2 (7 bases). Germline values: CDR1 LNHNV, CDR2 YYDKDF (reference sequence). The V and J ends lost 0 bases and 6 bases respectively, with 19 bases between them. This CDR3 comprises 17 residues. The CDR3 sequence: CATSRDAAAEGGDTQYF. The DNA of the CDR3 is TGTGCCACCAGCAGAGATGCCGCGGCGGAGGGGGGGGATACGCAGTATTTT. The whole variable domain, remainder taken from reference TRBV15 and TRBJ2-3, is DAMVIQNPRYQVTQFGKPVTLSCSQTLNHNVMYWYQQKSSQAPKLLFHYYDKDFNNEADTPDNFQSRRPNTSFCFLDIRSPGLGDTAMYLCATSRDAAAEGGDTQYFGPGTRLTVL.

This clonotype was recorded at least ten times. This rearrangement joins TRBV7-2 to TRBJ2-2; 7 nucleotides match TRBD2. Germline CDR1 SGHTA, CDR2 FQGNSA. This CDR3 is built from 15 residues. V was clipped by 4 bases and J by 0 bases; unmatched bases: 2. CDR3 region: CASSWDYPNTGELFF. The CDR3 DNA follows: TGTGCCAGCAGCTGGGACTATCCGAACACCGGGGAGCTGTTTTTT.

Many counts were recorded for this clonotype. This chain connects TRBV7-2 to TRBJ2-1, with D possibly being TRBD1 (6 bases). The CDR3 runs to 16 residues. The V gene lost 1 base and the J gene lost 7 bases, with 17 bases spanning the gap. Germline V gene lookup returns CDR1 SGHTA and CDR2 FQGNSA. Written as DNA, the CDR3 is TGTGCCAGCAGCTTAGGTGGGGGATTTAGGGGGAATGAGCAGTTCTTC. Translated, it gives CASSLGGGFRGNEQFF.

In this sample, this clonotype turned up a few times. V and J are TRBV19 and TRBJ1-2; D gene uncertain. In germline, CDR1 is LNHDA, CDR2 SQIVND (reference sequence). V lost 7 bases and J 0 bases, leaving 15 bases between the germline ends. The CDR3 sequence is 15 residues long. The DNA of the CDR3 is TGTGCCAGTACCCCCACAGCGCTTGCTAACTATGGCTACACCTTC. Translating it yields CASTPTALANYGYTF.

At least ten counts were recorded for this clonotype. V and J are TRBV10-3 and TRBJ1-2; no clear D gene. The V end was cut by 3 bases, the J end by 8 bases, with 16 bases between. The length of the CDR3 is 14 residues. CDR1 and CDR2 (germline): ENHRY, SYGVKD. The CDR3 DNA reads as TGTGCCATCAGTGATATCGTGGGGAAAAGGGGCTACACCTTC. Its translation is CAISDIVGKRGYTF.

This chain uses TRBV28 with TRBJ1-2; D gene ambiguous. The CDR3 extends over 15 amino acids. The V end was cut by 6 bases, the J end by 0 bases, with 14 bases between. Germline assignment: CDR1 MDHEN and CDR2 SYDVKM. In nucleotides, the CDR3 is TGTGCCAGCAGAACCTTGGCTCCCCCTAACTATGGCTACACCTTC. Its protein is CASRTLAPPNYGYTF.

This clonotype has ten or more counts. CDR3 in amino acids: CASSLQHRGTEAFF. The CDR3, as DNA: TGTGCCAGCAGTTTGCAGCACAGGGGCACTGAAGCTTTCTTT. The chain has TRBV28 and TRBJ1-1, with 7 bases matching TRBD1. CDR3 length: 14 amino acids. CDR1 and CDR2 (germline): MDHEN, SYDVKM. The V and J ends lost 3 bases and 4 bases, in that order; junction bases with no gene match: 5. The full variable domain, with the rest looked up from reference TRBV28 and TRBJ1-1, is DVKVTQSSRYLVKRTGEKVFLECVQDMDHENMFWYRQDPGLGLRLIYFSYDVKMKEKGDIPEGYSVSREKKERFSLILESASTNQTSMYLCASSLQHRGTEAFFGQGTRLTVV.

The chain is built from TRBV7-8 and TRBJ2-3; possible D gene TRBD1, 5 bases. The V gene's germline CDR1 is SGHVS and CDR2 FQNEAQ. V was clipped by 3 bases and J by 4 bases, with 11 bases between them. The CDR3 extends over 14 amino acids. Written as DNA, the CDR3 is TGTGCCAGCAGCTTGCTTTCAGGGTCAGATACGCAGTATTTT. Amino acids: CASSLLSGSDTQYF.

The chain employs TRBV20-1 and TRBJ2-7; the D gene is possibly TRBD2 (6 bases). The CDR3 has 14 residues. Deletions cut 4 bases from V and 2 bases from J, with 15 bases between. Germline V gene sequence: CDR1 DFQATT, CDR2 SNEGSKA (reference sequence). The CDR3 DNA reads as TGCAGTGCTAACGGGCGGGGACGCACCTACGAGCAGTACTTC. Translation: CSANGRGRTYEQYF.

In this sample, this clonotype turned up a few times. The V and J genes are TRBV30 and TRBJ1-5; D uncertain. Per the germline V gene, CDR1 is GTSNPN and CDR2 is SVGIG (reference sequence). Between the trimmed V and J ends, which lost 4 bases and 3 bases, there was a span of 13 bases. The CDR3 contains 14 residues. CDR3 protein: CAWTRPADNQPQHF. DNA of the CDR3: TGTGCCTGGACTCGACCAGCGGACAATCAGCCCCAGCATTTT.

This chain uses TRBV28 with TRBJ1-5; TRBD1 might be the D (6 bases). The germline V gene has CDR1 MDHEN and CDR2 SYDVKM. CDR3 length: 17 amino acids. Trimming left V 3 bases short and J 3 bases short, with 18 bases between. This CDR3 reads CASSLGILRGLNQPQHF. The CDR3 coding sequence is TGTGCCAGCAGTTTGGGGATACTCAGGGGACTCAATCAGCCCCAGCATTTT.

In its sample, this clonotype was seen many times. CDR3 protein: CASSPRTSGSSSYNEQFF. CDR3 DNA sequence: TGTGCCAGCAGCCCCCGGACTAGCGGGAGTAGCTCCTACAATGAGCAGTTCTTC. The V call is TRBV7-2, the J call TRBJ2-1; 13 positions match TRBD2. This CDR3 contains 18 residues. Germline CDR1 is SGHTA and CDR2 is FQGNSA. The V gene end was trimmed by 5 bases and the J gene end by 0 bases; junction bases not matched to a gene: 7.